This T cell receptor beta chain was sequenced for a study of technical replicates of blood from a handful of donors. The CDR3 length is 18 residues. Germline V gene sequence: CDR1 MGHDK, CDR2 SYGVNS. With V trimmed by 5 bases and J by 0 bases, 14 bases remained unmatched. Profiling relied on immunoSEQ multiplex PCR, and the TCRdb table lists in-frame clones only, not all of them. The data hold roughly 80,000 clones, with around 94% observed a single time. The specimen was T cells isolated from PBMCs. This clonotype originated in a human donor in good health. The chain couples TRBV25-1 to TRBJ1-2; 8 positions match TRBD1. The CDR3 DNA sequence: TGTGCCAGCAGTACAGCCCCCGCGGACAGGGCAACTAACTATGGCTACACCTTC. It encodes CASSTAPADRATNYGYTF.